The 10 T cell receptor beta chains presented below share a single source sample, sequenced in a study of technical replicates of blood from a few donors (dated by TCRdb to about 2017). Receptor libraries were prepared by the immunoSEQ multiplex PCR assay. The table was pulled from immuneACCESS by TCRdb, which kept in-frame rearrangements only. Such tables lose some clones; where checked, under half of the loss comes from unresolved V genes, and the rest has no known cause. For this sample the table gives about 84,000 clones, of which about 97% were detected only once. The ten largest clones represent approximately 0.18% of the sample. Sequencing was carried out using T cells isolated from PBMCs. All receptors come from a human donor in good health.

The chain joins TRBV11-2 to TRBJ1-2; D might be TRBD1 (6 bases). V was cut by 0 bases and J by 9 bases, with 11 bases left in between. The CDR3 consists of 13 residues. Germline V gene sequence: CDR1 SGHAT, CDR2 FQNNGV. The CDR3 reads CASSLEGALSYTF. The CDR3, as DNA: TGTGCCAGCAGCTTAGAGGGGGCGTTAAGCTACACCTTC. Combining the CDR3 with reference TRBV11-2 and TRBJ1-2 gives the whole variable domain EAGVAQSPRYKIIEKRQSVAFWCNPISGHATLYWYQQILGQGPKLLIQFQNNGVVDDSQLPKDRFSAERLKGVDSTLKIQPAKLEDSAVYLCASSLEGALSYTFGSGTRLTVV.

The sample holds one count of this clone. The CDR3 DNA sequence: TGCGCCAGCAGCTTGGAGGGTAGGGGTACGCAGTATTTT. This codes for CASSLEGRGTQYF. The chain has TRBV5-1 and TRBJ2-3; a weak D match, TRBD1 (5 bases). The CDR3 contains 13 residues. Trimming stripped 0 bases from V and 8 bases from J, with 10 bases between. Germline V gene sequence: CDR1 SGHRS, CDR2 YFSETQ.

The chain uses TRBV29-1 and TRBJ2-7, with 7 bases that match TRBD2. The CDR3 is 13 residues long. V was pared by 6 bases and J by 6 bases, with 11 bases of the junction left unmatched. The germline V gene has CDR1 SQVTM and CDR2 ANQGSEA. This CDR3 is CSVSEWTSSEQYF. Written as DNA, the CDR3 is TGCAGCGTCTCCGAGTGGACTAGTTCCGAGCAGTACTTC.

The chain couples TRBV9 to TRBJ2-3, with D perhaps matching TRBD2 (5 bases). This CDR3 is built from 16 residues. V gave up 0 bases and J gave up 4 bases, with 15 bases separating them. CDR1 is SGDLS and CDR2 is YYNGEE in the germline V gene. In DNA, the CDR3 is TGTGCCAGCAGCGTAGATCGTTTCGGGGTCGCAGATACGCAGTATTTT. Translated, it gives CASSVDRFGVADTQYF.

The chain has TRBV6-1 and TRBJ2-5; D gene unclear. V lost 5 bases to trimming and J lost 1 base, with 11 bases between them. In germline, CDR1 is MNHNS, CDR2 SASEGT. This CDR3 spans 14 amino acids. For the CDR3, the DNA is TGTGCCAGCAGTACGACGTCGGGCCAAGAGACCCAGTACTTC. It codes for CASSTTSGQETQYF.

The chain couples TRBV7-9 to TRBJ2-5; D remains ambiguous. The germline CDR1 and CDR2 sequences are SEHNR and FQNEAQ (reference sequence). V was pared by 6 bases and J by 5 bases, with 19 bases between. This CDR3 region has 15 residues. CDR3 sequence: CASSPTTPRRETQYF. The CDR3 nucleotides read TGTGCCAGCAGTCCGACAACCCCACGGCGCGAGACCCAGTACTTC.

Here the CDR3 DNA reads TGTGCCAGCAGTTCCTCTTTTAGCGGGAGAGCAGATACGCAGTATTTT. This codes for CASSSSFSGRADTQYF. The chain combines TRBV28 with TRBJ2-3; 9 nucleotides agree with TRBD2. Germline V gives CDR1 MDHEN, CDR2 SYDVKM. J lost 4 bases, V lost 4 bases, and 9 bases had no gene match. The CDR3 extends over 16 amino acids.

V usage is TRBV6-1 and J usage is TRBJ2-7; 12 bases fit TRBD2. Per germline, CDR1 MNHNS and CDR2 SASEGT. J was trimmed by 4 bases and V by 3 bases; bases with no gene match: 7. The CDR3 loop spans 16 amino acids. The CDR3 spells CASSERLAGAVYEQYF. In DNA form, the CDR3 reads TGTGCCAGCAGTGAGAGACTAGCGGGGGCAGTTTACGAGCAGTACTTC.

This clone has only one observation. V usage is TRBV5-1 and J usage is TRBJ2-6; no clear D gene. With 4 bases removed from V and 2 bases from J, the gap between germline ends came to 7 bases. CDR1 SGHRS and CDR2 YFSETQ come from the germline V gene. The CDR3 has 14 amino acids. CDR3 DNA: TGCGCCAGCAGCCCCTCCCCTGGGGCCAACGTCCTGACTTTC. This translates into CASSPSPGANVLTF.

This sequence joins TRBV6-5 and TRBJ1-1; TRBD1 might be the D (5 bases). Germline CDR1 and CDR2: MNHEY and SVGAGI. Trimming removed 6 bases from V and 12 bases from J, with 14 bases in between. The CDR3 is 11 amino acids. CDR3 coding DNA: TGTGCCAGCAGAATGGGGCTTAAGACTTTCTTT. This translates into CASRMGLKTFF.